The 23 T cell receptor beta chains reported below all come from one sample, sequenced in a study of glioma-infiltrating T cells. Amplification of TCR alpha and beta CDR3 regions from RNA used iRepertoire nested multiplex PCR. A single record per CDR3 protein comes from TCRdb applying MiXCR to the multiplex PCR reads. This table holds under 200,000 distinct CDR3 sequences, 32% found once. Sequencing input: glioma tissue, nonneoplastic brain tissue, or PBMCs (not recorded which). These receptors came from a human donor with low-grade glioma or glioblastoma, undergoing nonglioma brain surgery, or in good health (not recorded which).

This clonotype has just a few counts. CDR3 region: CASSQGGTESSGANVLTF. CDR3 sequence (DNA): TGTGCCAGCAGCCAAGGAGGGACCGAAAGCTCTGGGGCCAACGTCCTGACTTTC. This chain uses TRBV3-1 with TRBJ2-6; D possibly matches TRBD1 or TRBD2 (5 bases each). V was cut by 1 base and J by 0 bases, with 13 bases left in between. Germline V CDR1 and CDR2: LGHDT, YNNKEL (reference sequence). The CDR3 spans 18 residues.

This chain joins TRBV3-1 and TRBJ2-7; D is possibly TRBD1 (5 bases). Germline lookup yields CDR1 LGHDT and CDR2 YNNKEL (reference sequence). V lost 6 bases, J lost 3 bases, and 18 bases lay in between. This CDR3 contains 15 residues. Here the CDR3 DNA reads TGTGCCAGCAGTTTACTCCGACAGACGTACTACGAGCAGTACTTC. The encoded protein is CASSLLRQTYYEQYF.

This clonotype was detected many times. DNA of the CDR3: TGCAGTGCTGGCCCACAGCGGGCTACCTACGAGCAGTACTTC. This encodes CSAGPQRATYEQYF. This chain joins TRBV20-1 and TRBJ2-7; D possibly corresponds to TRBD2 (6 bases). The CDR3 spans 14 residues. Germline CDR1 DFQATT, CDR2 SNEGSKA (reference sequence). V was shortened by 5 bases and J by 2 bases, with 16 bases between the two germline ends.

The chain is built from TRBV7-2 and TRBJ1-4, with TRBD1 identical over 8 bases. Germline-derived CDR1 and CDR2 are SGHTA and FQGNSA. V was pared by 7 bases and J by 7 bases, with 17 bases of the junction left unmatched. This CDR3 contains 17 residues. The CDR3 protein is CASTIQASGGSREKLFF. CDR3 sequence (DNA): TGTGCCAGCACCATCCAGGCGTCAGGGGGCAGCCGTGAAAAACTGTTTTTT.

This clonotype appeared many times. V gene TRBV6-1 combines with J gene TRBJ2-7; D might be TRBD1 (6 bases). The CDR3 is 15 amino acids. The germline V gene encodes CDR1 MNHNS and CDR2 SASEGT. Trimming stripped 5 bases from V and 7 bases from J, with 21 bases between. The CDR3 DNA reads as TGTGCCAGCAGTTCTTACAGGGTGATATTCGGAGAGCAGTACTTC. Its protein product is CASSSYRVIFGEQYF.

At least ten counts were recorded for this clonotype. J is TRBJ2-5 and V is TRBV4-1, with 8 positions matching TRBD1. V lost 4 bases and J lost 1; bases outside the gene matches: 11. The CDR3 loop spans 17 amino acids. Germline lookup yields CDR1 MGHRA and CDR2 YSYEKL. The chain's CDR3 is CASSPVPGQALQETQYF. The DNA for the CDR3 is TGCGCCAGCAGCCCTGTTCCGGGACAGGCACTCCAAGAGACCCAGTACTTC.

Many counts were recorded for this clonotype. The chain joins TRBV20-1 to TRBJ2-4, with D possibly called TRBD1 or TRBD2 (5 bases each). Germline-derived CDR1 and CDR2 are DFQATT and SNEGSKA (reference sequence). V was trimmed by 3 bases and J by 0 bases, leaving 18 bases between them. This CDR3 is built from 17 residues. The CDR3 region has the DNA TGCAGTGCTAGCGGGACGGCTTGGGGTCTAGCCAAAAACATTCAGTACTTC. Translating it yields CSASGTAWGLAKNIQYF.

With respect to this clonotype: A much larger clonotype is one base distant, so this may be a read error. The J gene is TRBJ1-5, the V gene TRBV7-9; D unclear. The CDR3 consists of 13 residues. The germline gives CDR1 SEHNR, CDR2 FQNEAQ (reference sequence). The CDR3 region has the DNA TGTGCCAGCAGCTTAGCGCCGGATCAGCCCAAGCATTTT. It is translated as CASSLAPDQPKHF.

As for this clonotype: Just one base apart from a much larger clone, this may be a read error. The chain carries TRBV2 and TRBJ2-1; possible D gene TRBD1, 5 bases. The CDR3 sequence is 15 residues long. Looked up from germline, CDR1 is SNHLY and CDR2 is FYNNEI. CDR3 sequence: CASSVDAGRNDEQLF. The CDR3 DNA is TGTGCCAGCAGTGTGGATGCAGGGCGTAACGATGAGCAGCTCTTC. Filled out from reference TRBV2 and TRBJ2-1, the complete variable domain reads EPEVTQTPSHQVTQMGQEVILRCVPISNHLYFYWYRQILGQKVEFLVSFYNNEISEKSEIFDDQFSVERPDGSNFTLKIRSTKLEDSAMYFCASSVDAGRNDEQLFGPGTRLTVL.

In this sample, this clonotype turned up many times. The V gene is TRBV28, the J gene TRBJ1-5; maybe TRBD1 (5 bases). The length of the CDR3 is 15 residues. Germline V lookup: CDR1 MDHEN, CDR2 SYDVKM. V lost 5 bases to trimming and J lost 8 bases, with 19 bases between them. CDR3 protein: CASSRTGTPLEPQHF. For the CDR3, the DNA is TGTGCCAGCAGTCGTACAGGTACGCCTTTAGAGCCCCAGCATTTT. The full variable domain, in which reference TRBV28 and TRBJ1-5 provide the parts outside the CDR3, is DVKVTQSSRYLVKRTGEKVFLECVQDMDHENMFWYRQDPGLGLRLIYFSYDVKMKEKGDIPEGYSVSREKKERFSLILESASTNQTSMYLCASSRTGTPLEPQHFGDGTRLSIL.

For this clonotype: This clone may be a read error of a much larger clone one base away. The V and J genes are TRBV6-2 or TRBV6-3 and TRBJ2-3; a weak D match, TRBD2 (6 bases). This CDR3 contains 16 residues. Looked up from germline, CDR1 is MNHEY and CDR2 is SVGEGT. The CDR3 protein is CASSYSILATTDTEYF. Here the CDR3 DNA reads TGTGCCAGCAGTTACTCGATACTAGCTACGACAGATACGGAGTATTTT.

This clonotype has at least ten counts. This chain connects TRBV14 to TRBJ2-7; 8 bases match TRBD2. The junction had 5 bases not matched to a gene; V was cut back by 4 bases and J by 3 bases. Germline V CDR1 and CDR2: SGHDN, FVKESK. There are 14 residues in the CDR3. The CDR3 DNA sequence: TGTGCCAGCAGCCCCGGGACTAGTGTCTACGAGCAGTACTTC. Translating it yields CASSPGTSVYEQYF.

Ten or more counts support this clonotype. The V and J genes are TRBV28 and TRBJ2-1; TRBD2 aligns across 9 bases. The CDR3 has 10 residues. In germline, CDR1 is MDHEN, CDR2 SYDVKM. The chain's CDR3 is CGSGSDEQFF. CDR3 DNA: TGTGGTAGCGGGAGCGATGAGCAGTTCTTC.

This clonotype was recorded at least ten times. J is TRBJ2-3 and V is TRBV20-1; D uncertain. Germline V gene sequence: CDR1 DFQATT, CDR2 SNEGSKA (reference sequence). This CDR3 region has 13 residues. V lost 8 bases, J lost 1 base, and 13 bases lay in between. CDR3 region: CSMEGSGTDTQYF. In DNA, the CDR3 is TGCAGTATGGAAGGCTCTGGCACAGATACGCAGTATTTT.

The V and J genes are TRBV6-2 or TRBV6-3 and TRBJ2-3, with a possible D match to TRBD2 (5 bases). The germline V and J ends were trimmed by 8 bases and 3 bases, with 18 bases remaining between them. CDR3 length equals 15 residues. CDR1 is MNHEY and CDR2 is SVGEGT in the germline V gene. The CDR3 nucleotides are TGTGCCAGCCCCTTTCCGACTATGGGAACAGATACGCAGTATTTT. Translated, it gives CASPFPTMGTDTQYF.

Many counts were recorded for this clonotype. V usage is TRBV6-1 and J usage is TRBJ1-1; no firm D call. The CDR3 has 13 amino acids. Germline lookup yields CDR1 MNHNS and CDR2 SASEGT. Trimming cost V 10 bases and J 0 bases, with 12 bases left between them. As DNA, the CDR3 is TGTGCCACCACACAGAGGTTGAACACTGAAGCTTTCTTT. Translated, it gives CATTQRLNTEAFF.

Concerning this clonotype itself: It may be a read error: a sequence one base away is much more abundant. The V and J genes are TRBV29-1 and TRBJ2-7; perhaps TRBD2 as D (6 bases). The CDR3 runs 13 residues. Germline lookup yields CDR1 SQVTM and CDR2 ANQGSEA. The DNA for the CDR3 is TGCAGCGTTGCAGGGAGGAGGAGGTACGAGAAGTACTTC. It specifies CSVAGRRRYEKYF.

This clonotype was observed at least ten times. The chain employs TRBV12-3 or TRBV12-4 and TRBJ1-1; D is undetermined. Trimming took off 6 bases at V and 3 bases at J, with 14 bases between the two ends. This CDR3 region has 14 residues. This CDR3 reads CASSSQLVYTEAFF. The CDR3 DNA reads as TGTGCCAGCAGCTCCCAGCTCGTTTACACTGAAGCTTTCTTT.

At least ten counts were recorded for this clonotype. The J gene is TRBJ1-5, the V gene TRBV19; D not certain. Germline assignment: CDR1 LNHDA and CDR2 SQIVND (reference sequence). With 9 bases removed from V and 6 bases from J, the gap between germline ends came to 18 bases. The CDR3 covers 14 residues. This chain's CDR3 is CASLPAGFTQPQHF. CDR3 nucleotides: TGTGCCAGCCTCCCCGCGGGGTTCACTCAGCCCCAGCATTTT.

This clonotype was seen repeatedly, ten times or more. The rearrangement uses TRBV28 and TRBJ1-3, with D uncertain. Germline CDR1 and CDR2: MDHEN and SYDVKM. CDR3 length: 15 residues. V gave up 3 bases and J gave up 0 bases, with 9 bases separating them. CDR3 bases: TGTGCCAGCAGTTTGGTAGGAGTCTCTGGAAACACCATATATTTT. As protein: CASSLVGVSGNTIYF.

This clonotype was seen repeatedly, ten times or more. V usage is TRBV11-2 and J usage is TRBJ2-1, with D unresolved. This CDR3 has 11 residues. Between the trimmed V and J ends, which lost 3 bases and 5 bases, there was a span of 2 bases. Germline CDR1 reads SGHAT; CDR2 reads FQNNGV. The CDR3 spells CASSFDNEQFF. The DNA for the CDR3 is TGTGCCAGCAGCTTCGACAATGAGCAGTTCTTC.

This clonotype was detected ten times or more. The chain couples TRBV2 to TRBJ2-1; D remains ambiguous. Trimming took off 1 base at V and 14 bases at J, with 12 bases between the two ends. CDR1 and CDR2 from the germline V gene are SNHLY and FYNNEI. There are 12 residues in the CDR3. CDR3 in amino acids: CASSEVAPEEFF. CDR3 in DNA: TGTGCCAGCAGTGAAGTGGCCCCCGAGGAGTTCTTC.

The rearrangement uses TRBV9 and TRBJ1-2; 9 bases are shared with TRBD1. Trimming removed 0 bases from V and 14 bases from J; junction bases left unmatched: 11. CDR1 is SGDLS and CDR2 is YYNGEE in the germline V gene. The CDR3 sequence is 14 residues long. CDR3 loop: CASSVEITGGVYTF. The CDR3 DNA sequence: TGTGCCAGCAGCGTAGAGATTACAGGGGGCGTATATACCTTC.